The rows below give T cell receptor beta chains drawn from one sample of a study of tumor-infiltrating lymphocytes in oesophageal squamous cell carcinoma. TCRdb re-called the PCR reads through MiXCR, storing one row per CDR3 protein. The data contain under 20,000 distinct CDR3 sequences, around 39% of them singletons. The material sequenced was esophageal tumor tissue. These receptor sequences come from a male donor with esophageal squamous cell carcinoma. The CDR3 runs from the conserved cysteine through the conserved F or W.

15	TRBV6-1	TRBJ2-3	CASEGRTGGADTQYF
13	TRBV7-2	-	CASSLGTRETQYF
15	TRBV7-8	TRBJ2-1	CASSLAGPREDEQFF
16	TRBV10-3	TRBJ1-1	CAISDLGQGANTEAFF
18	TRBV19	-	CASSSKGSNSVAAYEQYF
15	TRBV11-3	-	CASSSQREGLNEQFF
14	TRBV5-3	-	CASSSGGTYNEQFF
14	TRBV19	TRBJ2-2	CASRQPSNTGELFF
16	TRBV5-1	TRBJ1-6	CASSFGGSSYNSPLHF
14	TRBV11-3	TRBJ2-2	CASNLGVDTGELFF
16	TRBV7-9	TRBJ2-7	CASSLAGTGGSYEQYF
15	TRBV2	-	CASTHGLAVPYEQYF
14	TRBV5-1	-	CASSLATGEYEQYF
14	TRBV28	-	CASSSRLLNQPQHF
14	TRBV7-2	TRBJ1-2	CASSAGQGGYGYTF
16	TRBV7-6	TRBJ2-1	CASSPKQNSIYNEQFF
16	TRBV7-2	TRBJ2-5	CASSLSGTERGETQYF
15	TRBV10-2	TRBJ2-4	CASSESRAGYTEQYF
14	TRBV5-4	TRBJ1-3	CASSLDTGGDTIYF
15	TRBV4-2	TRBJ2-7	CASLISGGFSYEQYF
16	TRBV28	TRBJ2-7	CASSLLTGVGGYEQYF
15	TRBV7-6	-	CASSLNEGWLNEQFF
15	TRBV7-2	-	CASSPTDRRWDEQYF
13	TRBV6-1	TRBJ1-2	CASSNTGARSYTF
12	TRBV7-9	TRBJ2-3	CASGGTVDTQYF
16	TRBV7-2	TRBJ2-4	CASSLGLLAGATKQYF
18	TRBV7-3	TRBJ2-3	CASSLTFSGGANTGELYF
14	TRBV4-1	TRBJ1-1	CASSPDSANTEAFF